This T cell receptor beta chain was identified in a study of monozygotic twins with inflammatory bowel disease. One entry per CDR3 protein, without DNA, is what TCRdb gives after re-calling the 5' RACE reads. This table lists 110,000 or so distinct CDR3 sequences. The sequenced sample was blood. The clonotype was recovered from a human donor with ulcerative colitis or Crohn's disease, or a healthy co-twin of an affected twin (not recorded which).

CDR3 in amino acids: CASSPTFGANVLTF. The V and J genes are TRBV11-2 and TRBJ2-6. The germline V gene has CDR1 SGHAT and CDR2 FQNNGV. The CDR3 contains 14 residues.